This T cell receptor (beta chain) emerged from a study of identical twins' blood T cells. The CDR3 loop spans 14 amino acids. The V gene's germline CDR1 is DFQATT and CDR2 SNEGSKA (reference sequence). V was shortened by 1 base and J by 4 bases, with 11 bases between the two germline ends. Per the original data handling: Each donor had about 95,000 to nearly 550,000 clonotypes. TCRdb re-called the 5' RACE reads through MiXCR, storing one row per CDR3 protein. The V and J calls here are based on TCRdb, not the publication. The sample shows 300,000 to 450,000 distinct CDR3 sequences, about 28% of them seen only once. The donors were healthy female monozygous twins, three pairs in total.

What was sequenced was PBMCs. The chain has TRBV20-1 and TRBJ1-5; no reliable D call. The sequence came from a woman aged 18 to 55 in good health. CDR3 protein: CSARGGSGNQPQHF. DNA for the CDR3: TGCAGTGCTAGAGGAGGGTCGGGAAATCAGCCCCAGCATTTT.